This is a list of T cell receptor beta chains from one sample in a study of vaccination effects on CD4 cells after COVID-19. Antigen specificity for these receptors is unknown. Sequencing used immunoSEQ multiplex PCR; TCRdb keeps in-frame clones, though not all of them. The repertoire consists of 20,000 to 25,000 clones, with 70% to 85% occurring once and the leading ten covering 35% to 40%. Sequencing was performed on CD4+ T cells from PBMCs cultured with a peptide pool, taken before COVID-19 vaccination. The receptors derive from a human donor who had a prior SARS-CoV-2 infection. The CDR3 runs from the conserved cysteine through the conserved F or W. The D gene is left open where the match is weak. Rows may omit the clone size; those that give it use once, few, many or a size class.

TRBJ2-1 | few | NA | TRBV7-7 | CASSLAYDPSNEQFF | TGTGCTAGCAGCTTAGCTTACGACCCCTCGAATGAGCAGTTCTTC
TRBJ2-6 | NA | NA | TRBV2 | CASSQEDSGANVLTF | TGTGCCAGCAGTCAAGAGGACTCTGGGGCCAACGTCCTGACTTTC
TRBJ1-5 | few | TRBD1 | TRBV7-9 | CASSSTGNSNQPQHF | TGTGCCAGCAGCTCGACAGGGAATAGCAATCAGCCCCAGCATTTT
TRBJ2-7 | NA | NA | TRBV20-1 | CSASGGYGEQYF | TGCAGTGCTAGTGGGGGTTATGGCGAGCAGTACTTC
TRBJ1-2 | NA | NA | TRBV6-5 | CASSPTPGYTF | TGTGCCAGCAGTCCCACCCCTGGCTACACCTTC
TRBJ2-3 | NA | NA | TRBV5-6 | CASSLVWSTDTQYF | TGTGCCAGCAGCTTAGTATGGAGCACAGATACGCAGTATTTT
TRBJ2-5 | NA | TRBD2 | TRBV30 | CAWSLAGETQYF | TGTGCCTGGAGTCTAGCGGGAGAGACCCAGTACTTC
TRBJ2-1 | NA | NA | TRBV24-1 | CATSDFGGLGGEQFF | TGTGCCACCAGTGATTTTGGGGGGCTGGGCGGTGAGCAGTTCTTC
TRBJ1-5 | NA | NA | TRBV6-5 | CASSPPGGSNQPQHF | TGTGCCAGCAGTCCCCCCGGGGGTAGCAATCAGCCCCAGCATTTT
TRBJ2-3 | NA | TRBD2 | TRBV9 | CASSVTSGSGDTQYF | TGTGCCAGCAGCGTGACTAGCGGGAGTGGTGATACGCAGTATTTT
TRBJ1-1 | few | NA | TRBV5-1 | CASRERTDEAFF | TGCGCCAGCAGGGAACGGACAGATGAAGCTTTCTTT
TRBJ1-2 | NA | NA | TRBV6-5 | CASSLLFSGDYTF | TGTGCCAGCAGTCTCCTCTTTTCAGGGGACTACACCTTC
TRBJ2-7 | NA | NA | TRBV6-1 | CASSEGYGAYEQYF | TGTGCCAGCAGTGAAGGTTACGGAGCCTACGAGCAGTACTTC
TRBJ1-6 | few | NA | TRBV30 | CAWTGNGSPLHF | TGTGCCTGGACAGGGAACGGTTCACCCCTCCACTTT
TRBJ2-3 | NA | NA | TRBV5-3 | CARSYWLGPGVVGTQYF | TGTGCCAGAAGTTATTGGCTCGGCCCCGGGGTAGTAGGTACGCAGTATTTT
TRBJ1-1 | NA | NA | TRBV3-1/TRBV3-2 | CASSQDPVGAEAFF | TGTGCCAGCAGCCAAGATCCCGTCGGCGCTGAAGCTTTCTTT
TRBJ2-2 | few | TRBD2 | TRBV5-4 | CASSLEAGANTGELFF | TGTGCCAGCAGCTTGGAGGCGGGAGCGAACACCGGGGAGCTGTTTTTT
TRBJ2-1 | NA | NA | TRBV7-9 | CASSFSTGEQFF | TGTGCCAGCAGCTTCTCTACCGGTGAGCAGTTCTTC
TRBJ2-7 | NA | TRBD2 | TRBV20-1 | CSASPGLAGREQYF | TGCAGTGCTAGTCCGGGACTAGCGGGGCGCGAGCAGTACTTC
TRBJ2-1 | NA | TRBD2 | TRBV7-9 | CASSLGLAGSKSSYNEQFF | TGTGCCAGCAGCTTAGGGTTAGCGGGGTCCAAGAGCTCCTACAATGAGCAGTTCTTC
TRBJ1-3 | NA | NA | TRBV7-2 | CASSLGHASGNTIYF | TGTGCCAGCAGCCTAGGACACGCCTCTGGAAACACCATATATTTT
TRBJ1-2 | NA | TRBD1 | TRBV28 | CASSLRGQGDTF | TGTGCCAGCAGTTTGAGGGGACAGGGGGACACCTTC
TRBJ2-1 | NA | NA | TRBV2 | CASQHEQVAGVDEQFF | TGTGCCAGCCAACACGAACAGGTCGCAGGAGTCGATGAGCAGTTCTTC
TRBJ2-3 | NA | TRBD2 | TRBV30 | CAWSVGAGGITDTQYF | TGTGCCTGGAGTGTGGGAGCGGGGGGGATCACAGATACGCAGTATTTT
TRBJ1-2 | NA | NA | TRBV24-1 | CATSEGYYGYTF | TGTGCCACCAGTGAGGGGTACTATGGCTACACCTTC
TRBJ1-1 | NA | NA | TRBV20-1 | CSGVPNTEAFF | TGCAGTGGTGTACCGAACACTGAAGCTTTCTTT
TRBJ2-3 | NA | NA | TRBV24-1 | CATSVTGDTQYF | TGTGCCACCAGTGTGACGGGAGATACGCAGTATTTT
TRBJ1-2 | few | NA | TRBV7-2 | CASSHGLNYGYTF | TGTGCCAGCAGCCATGGTCTAAACTATGGCTACACCTTC
TRBJ2-1 | once | NA | TRBV5-3 | CARSFPPRPLPNEQFF | TGTGCCAGAAGCTTCCCGCCGCGGCCTTTGCCCAATGAGCAGTTCTTC